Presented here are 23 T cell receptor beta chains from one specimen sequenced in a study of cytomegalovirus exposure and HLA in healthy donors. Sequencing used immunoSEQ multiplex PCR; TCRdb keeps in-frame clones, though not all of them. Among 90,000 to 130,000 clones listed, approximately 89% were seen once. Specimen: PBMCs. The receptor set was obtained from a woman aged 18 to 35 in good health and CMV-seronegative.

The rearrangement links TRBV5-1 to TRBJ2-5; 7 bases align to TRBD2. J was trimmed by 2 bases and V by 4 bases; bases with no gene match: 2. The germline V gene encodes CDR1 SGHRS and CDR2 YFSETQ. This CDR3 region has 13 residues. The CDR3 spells CASSGRGQETQYF. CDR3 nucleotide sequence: TGCGCCAGCAGCGGGAGGGGACAAGAGACCCAGTACTTC.

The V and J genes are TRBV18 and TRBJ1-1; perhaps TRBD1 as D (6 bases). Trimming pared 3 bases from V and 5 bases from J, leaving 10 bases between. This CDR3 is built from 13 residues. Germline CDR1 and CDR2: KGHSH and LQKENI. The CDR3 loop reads CASSPATGTEAFF. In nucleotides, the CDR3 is TGTGCCAGCTCACCGGCGACAGGTACTGAAGCTTTCTTT.

CDR3 region: CASSQGAWEKLFF. DNA of the CDR3: TGCGCCAGCAGCCAGGGGGCATGGGAAAAACTGTTTTTT. The rearrangement joins TRBV4-3 to TRBJ1-4, with TRBD1 as a possible D gene (6 bases). CDR1 LGHNA and CDR2 YSLEER come from the germline V gene. The CDR3 spans 13 residues. Trimming removed 3 bases at V and 8 bases at J, with 10 bases between.

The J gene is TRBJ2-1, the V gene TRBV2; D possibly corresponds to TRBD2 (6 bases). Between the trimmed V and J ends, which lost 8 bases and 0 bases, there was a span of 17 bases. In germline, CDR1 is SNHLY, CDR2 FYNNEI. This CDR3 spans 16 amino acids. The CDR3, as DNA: TGTGCCAGCGGCAACCGGGACTTGAGCTCCTACAATGAGCAGTTCTTC. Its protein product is CASGNRDLSSYNEQFF.

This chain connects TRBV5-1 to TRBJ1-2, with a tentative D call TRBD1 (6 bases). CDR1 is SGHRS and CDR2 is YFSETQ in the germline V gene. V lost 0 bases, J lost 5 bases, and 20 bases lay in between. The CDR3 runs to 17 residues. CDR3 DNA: TGCGCCAGCAGCTTGGTAGGGCAGGGGAGCCCACCATATGGCTACACCTTC. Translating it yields CASSLVGQGSPPYGYTF.

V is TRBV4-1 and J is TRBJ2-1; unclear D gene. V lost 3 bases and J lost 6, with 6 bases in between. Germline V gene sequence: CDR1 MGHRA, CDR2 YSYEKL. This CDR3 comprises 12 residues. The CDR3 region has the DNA TGCGCCAGCAGCCAGTCGTTCAATGAGCAGTTCTTC. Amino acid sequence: CASSQSFNEQFF.

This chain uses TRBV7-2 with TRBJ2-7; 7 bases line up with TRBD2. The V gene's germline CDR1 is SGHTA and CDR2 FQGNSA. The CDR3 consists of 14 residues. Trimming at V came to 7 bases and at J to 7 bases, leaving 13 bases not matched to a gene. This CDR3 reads CASKKAGATKEQYF. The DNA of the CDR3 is TGTGCCAGCAAAAAGGCGGGAGCTACGAAGGAGCAGTACTTC.

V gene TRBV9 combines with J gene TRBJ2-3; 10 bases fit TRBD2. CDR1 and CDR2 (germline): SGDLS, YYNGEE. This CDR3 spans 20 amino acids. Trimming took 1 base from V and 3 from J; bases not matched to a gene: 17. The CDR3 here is CASSVRASGGQTTYTDTQYF. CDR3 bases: TGTGCCAGCAGCGTAAGGGCTAGCGGGGGCCAAACGACTTATACAGATACGCAGTATTTT.

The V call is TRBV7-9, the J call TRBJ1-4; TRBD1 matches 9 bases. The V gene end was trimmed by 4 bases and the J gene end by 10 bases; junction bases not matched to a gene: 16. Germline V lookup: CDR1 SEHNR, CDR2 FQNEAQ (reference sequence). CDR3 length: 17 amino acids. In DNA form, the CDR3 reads TGTGCCAGCAGCTCTCCCGGGACAGGGCCCCTTCACCGAAAACTGTTTTTT. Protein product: CASSSPGTGPLHRKLFF.

CDR3 sequence: CASSEWQGAIVPDTDTQYF. The CDR3 region has the DNA TGTGCCAGCAGTGAATGGCAGGGGGCGATCGTCCCCGACACAGATACGCAGTATTTT. The V gene is TRBV6-1, the J gene TRBJ2-3, with TRBD1 matching 8 bases. Germline loops: CDR1 MNHNS, CDR2 SASEGT. Losses at the gene ends were 2 bases for V and 2 bases for J; bases not matched to a gene: 15. This CDR3 comprises 19 residues.

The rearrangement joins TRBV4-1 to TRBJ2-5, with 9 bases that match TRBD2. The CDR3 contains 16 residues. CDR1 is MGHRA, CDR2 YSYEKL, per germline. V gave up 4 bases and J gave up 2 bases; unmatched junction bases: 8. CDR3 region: CASSPHISGSQETQYF. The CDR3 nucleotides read TGCGCCAGCAGCCCCCATATTAGCGGGAGTCAAGAGACCCAGTACTTC.

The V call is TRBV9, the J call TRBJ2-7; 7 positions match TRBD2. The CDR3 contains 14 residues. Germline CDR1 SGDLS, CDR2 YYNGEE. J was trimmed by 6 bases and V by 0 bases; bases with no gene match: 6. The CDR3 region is CASSVGPGGSEQYF. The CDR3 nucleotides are TGTGCCAGCAGCGTAGGACCGGGGGGTTCCGAGCAGTACTTC.

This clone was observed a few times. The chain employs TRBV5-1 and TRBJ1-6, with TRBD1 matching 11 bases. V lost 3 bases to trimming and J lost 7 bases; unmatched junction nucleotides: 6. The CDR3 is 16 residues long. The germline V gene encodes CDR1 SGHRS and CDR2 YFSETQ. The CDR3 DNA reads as TGCGCCAGCAGCTCCGGGACAGGGGGTCGGAATTCACCCCTCCACTTT. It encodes CASSSGTGGRNSPLHF.

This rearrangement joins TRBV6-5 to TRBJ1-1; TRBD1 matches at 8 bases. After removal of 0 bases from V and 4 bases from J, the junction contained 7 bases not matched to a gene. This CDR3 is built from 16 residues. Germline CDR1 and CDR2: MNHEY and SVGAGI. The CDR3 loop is CASSYSAGGFITEAFF. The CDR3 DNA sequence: TGTGCCAGCAGTTACTCGGCAGGGGGCTTTATCACTGAAGCTTTCTTT.

CDR3 in amino acids: CASRPDRGRDTQYF. CDR3 bases: TGTGCCAGTAGACCTGACAGGGGAAGAGATACGCAGTATTTT. The chain uses TRBV19 and TRBJ2-3; 8 nucleotides match TRBD1. With V trimmed by 6 bases and J by 5 bases, 7 bases remained unmatched. The CDR3 totals 14 residues. CDR1 and CDR2 (germline): LNHDA, SQIVND (reference sequence).

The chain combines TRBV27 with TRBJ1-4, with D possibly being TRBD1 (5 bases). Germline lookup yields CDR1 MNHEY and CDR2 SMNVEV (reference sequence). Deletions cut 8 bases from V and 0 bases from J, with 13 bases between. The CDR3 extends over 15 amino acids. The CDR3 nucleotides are TGTGCCAGCCTTCCCAGGGCAGCAACTAATGAAAAACTGTTTTTT. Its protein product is CASLPRAATNEKLFF.

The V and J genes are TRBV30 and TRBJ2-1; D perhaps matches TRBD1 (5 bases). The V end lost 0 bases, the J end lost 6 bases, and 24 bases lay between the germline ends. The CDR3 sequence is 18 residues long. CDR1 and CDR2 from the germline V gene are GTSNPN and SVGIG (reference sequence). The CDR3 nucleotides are TGTGCCTGGAGTGTCTTTCGCTTCGACAGCTCTACCGGCAATGAGCAGTTCTTC. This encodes CAWSVFRFDSSTGNEQFF.

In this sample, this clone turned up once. The chain's CDR3 is CATSSLEGTYNEQFF. For the CDR3, the DNA is TGTGCCACCAGCAGTCTCGAGGGCACCTACAATGAGCAGTTCTTC. The chain is built from TRBV15 and TRBJ2-1; D is possibly TRBD2 (5 bases). The CDR3 is 15 residues long. Germline values: CDR1 LNHNV, CDR2 YYDKDF (reference sequence). Trimming took 3 bases from V and 2 from J, leaving 11 bases between them.

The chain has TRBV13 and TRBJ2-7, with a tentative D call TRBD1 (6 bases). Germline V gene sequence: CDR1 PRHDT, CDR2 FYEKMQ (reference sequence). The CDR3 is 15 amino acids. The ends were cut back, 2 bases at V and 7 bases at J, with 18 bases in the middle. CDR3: CASSLFGRGMREQYF. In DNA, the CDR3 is TGTGCCAGCAGCTTATTTGGCAGGGGCATGCGAGAGCAGTACTTC.

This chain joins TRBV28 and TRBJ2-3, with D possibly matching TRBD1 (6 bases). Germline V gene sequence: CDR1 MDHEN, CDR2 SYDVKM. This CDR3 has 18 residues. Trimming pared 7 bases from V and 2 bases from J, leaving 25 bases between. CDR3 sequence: CASTGGRGHHPSTDTQYF. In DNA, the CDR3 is TGTGCCAGCACGGGTGGCCGGGGACACCACCCTTCCACAGATACGCAGTATTTT.

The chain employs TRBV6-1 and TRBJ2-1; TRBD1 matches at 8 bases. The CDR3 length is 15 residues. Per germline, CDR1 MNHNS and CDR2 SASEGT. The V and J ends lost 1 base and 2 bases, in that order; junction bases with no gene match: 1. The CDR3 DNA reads TGTGCCAGCAGTGAAGGGACAGGGACCTACAATGAGCAGTTCTTC. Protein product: CASSEGTGTYNEQFF.

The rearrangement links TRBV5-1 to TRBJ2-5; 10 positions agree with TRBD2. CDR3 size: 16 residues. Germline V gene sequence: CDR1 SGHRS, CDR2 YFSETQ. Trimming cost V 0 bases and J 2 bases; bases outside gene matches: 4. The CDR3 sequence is CASSLVPSGGQETQYF. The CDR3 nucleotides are TGCGCCAGCAGCTTGGTACCTAGCGGGGGACAAGAGACCCAGTACTTC.

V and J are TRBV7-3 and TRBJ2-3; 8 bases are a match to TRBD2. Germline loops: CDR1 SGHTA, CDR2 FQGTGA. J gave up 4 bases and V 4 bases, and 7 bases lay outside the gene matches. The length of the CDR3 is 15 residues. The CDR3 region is CASSSTGTRADTQYF. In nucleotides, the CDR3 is TGTGCCAGCAGCTCAACCGGGACTAGGGCAGATACGCAGTATTTT.